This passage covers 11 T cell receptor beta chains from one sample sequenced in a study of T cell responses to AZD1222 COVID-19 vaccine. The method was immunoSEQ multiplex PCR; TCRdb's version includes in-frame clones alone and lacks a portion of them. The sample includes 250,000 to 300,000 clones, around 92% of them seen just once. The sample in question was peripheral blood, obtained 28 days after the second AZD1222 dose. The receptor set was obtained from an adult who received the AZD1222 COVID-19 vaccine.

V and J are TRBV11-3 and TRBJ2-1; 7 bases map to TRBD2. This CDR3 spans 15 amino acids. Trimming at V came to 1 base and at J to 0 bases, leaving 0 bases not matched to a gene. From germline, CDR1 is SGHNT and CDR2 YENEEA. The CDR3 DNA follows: TGTGCCAGCAGCTTAGGACTAGCCTCCTACAATGAGCAGTTCTTC. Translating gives CASSLGLASYNEQFF.

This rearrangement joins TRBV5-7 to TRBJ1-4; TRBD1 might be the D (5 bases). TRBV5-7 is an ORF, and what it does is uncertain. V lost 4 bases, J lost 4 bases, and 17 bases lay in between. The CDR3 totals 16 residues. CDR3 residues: CASSDGQRWGNEKLFF. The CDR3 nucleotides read TGTGCCAGCAGCGATGGACAAAGGTGGGGTAATGAAAAACTGTTTTTT.

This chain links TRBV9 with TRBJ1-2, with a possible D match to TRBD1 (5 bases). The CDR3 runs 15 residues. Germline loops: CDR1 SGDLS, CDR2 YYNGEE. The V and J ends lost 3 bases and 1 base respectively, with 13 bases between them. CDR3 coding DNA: TGTGCCAGCAGCGCCGGGACTGACTATAACTATGGCTACACCTTC. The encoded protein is CASSAGTDYNYGYTF.

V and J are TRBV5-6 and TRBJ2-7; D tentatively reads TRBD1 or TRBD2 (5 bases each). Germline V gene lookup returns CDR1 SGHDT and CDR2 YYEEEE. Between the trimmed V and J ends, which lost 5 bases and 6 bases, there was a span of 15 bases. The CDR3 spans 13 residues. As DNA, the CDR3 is TGTGCCAGCAGTCGTGGCCAGGGACGCGAGCAGTACTTC. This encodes CASSRGQGREQYF.

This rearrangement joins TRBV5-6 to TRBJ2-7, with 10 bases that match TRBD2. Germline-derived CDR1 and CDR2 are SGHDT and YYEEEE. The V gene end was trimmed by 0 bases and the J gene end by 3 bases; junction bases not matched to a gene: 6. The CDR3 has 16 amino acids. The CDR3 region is CASSLARGLAVYEQYF. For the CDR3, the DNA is TGTGCCAGCAGCTTGGCGCGTGGACTAGCGGTCTACGAGCAGTACTTC.

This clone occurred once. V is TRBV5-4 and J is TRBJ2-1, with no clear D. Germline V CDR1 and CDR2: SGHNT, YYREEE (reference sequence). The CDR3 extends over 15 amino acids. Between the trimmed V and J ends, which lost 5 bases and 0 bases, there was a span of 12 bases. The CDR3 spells CASRKLARSYNEQFF. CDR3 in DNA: TGTGCCAGCAGGAAACTGGCTCGCTCCTACAATGAGCAGTTCTTC.

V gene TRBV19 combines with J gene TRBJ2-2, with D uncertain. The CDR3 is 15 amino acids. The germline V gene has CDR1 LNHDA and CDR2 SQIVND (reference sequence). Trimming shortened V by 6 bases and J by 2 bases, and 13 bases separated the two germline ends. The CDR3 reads CASSRLGANTGELFF. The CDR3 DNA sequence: TGTGCCAGTAGCAGATTAGGAGCCAACACCGGGGAGCTGTTTTTT. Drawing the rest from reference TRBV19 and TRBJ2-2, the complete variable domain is DGGITQSPKYLFRKEGQNVTLSCEQNLNHDAMYWYRQDPGQGLRLIYYSQIVNDFQKGDIAEGYSVSREKKESFPLTVTSAQKNPTAFYLCASSRLGANTGELFFGEGSRLTVL.

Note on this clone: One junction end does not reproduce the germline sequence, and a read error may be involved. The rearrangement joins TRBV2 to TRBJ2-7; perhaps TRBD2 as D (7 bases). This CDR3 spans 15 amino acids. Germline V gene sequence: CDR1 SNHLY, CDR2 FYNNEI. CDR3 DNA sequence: TGTGCCAGCAGGGAAGCGGGACACCTCTCCTACGAGCAGTACTTC. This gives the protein CASREAGHLSYEQYF.

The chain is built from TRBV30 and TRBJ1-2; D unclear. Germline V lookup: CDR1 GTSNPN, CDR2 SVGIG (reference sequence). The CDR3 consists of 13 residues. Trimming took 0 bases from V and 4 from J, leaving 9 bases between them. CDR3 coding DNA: TGTGCCTGGAGTGTTTCGGGCCGCTATGGCTACACCTTC. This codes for CAWSVSGRYGYTF.

CDR3 sequence reads: CASRRPGLAGGPLYNEQFF. The CDR3 DNA reads TGCGCCAGCAGGAGACCGGGACTAGCGGGAGGACCCTTATACAATGAGCAGTTCTTC. This chain connects TRBV10-1 to TRBJ2-1, with 15 nucleotides matching TRBD2. This CDR3 is built from 19 residues. V shed 6 bases, J shed 4 bases, and the junction held 13 bases outside the gene matches. Germline V gives CDR1 WNHNN, CDR2 SYGVQD (reference sequence).

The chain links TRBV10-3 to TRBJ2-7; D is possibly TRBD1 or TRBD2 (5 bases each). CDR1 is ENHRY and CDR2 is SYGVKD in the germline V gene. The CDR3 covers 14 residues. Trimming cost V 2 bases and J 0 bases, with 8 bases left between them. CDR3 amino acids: CAISERGSSYEQYF. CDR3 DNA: TGTGCCATCAGTGAGCGGGGCAGCTCCTACGAGCAGTACTTC.